This TCR beta chain appears in the sequencing data of a study of OX40 agonist ivuxolimab in advanced cancers. Profiling relied on immunoSEQ multiplex PCR, and the TCRdb table lists in-frame clones only, not all of them. The data show 81,000 or so clones, about 90% seen once. General observations from the study: More expanded clones were found, on average, in CD8+ than in CD4+ T cells. At doses 0.1 to 3.0 mg/kg, CD4+ and CD8+ clones expanded.

This clone has a single count. Its antigen is not identified. Systemic immunosuppression or autoimmune disease history was grounds to exclude patients. V gave up 0 bases and J gave up 1 base, with 11 bases separating them. CDR3 length: 16 amino acids. Germline values: CDR1 SGDLS, CDR2 YYNGEE. The source is an adult with an advanced solid tumor such as melanoma, head and neck, liver or kidney cancer. The sequenced sample was CD4+ or CD8+ T cells sorted from blood, obtained in a trial of the OX40 agonist ivuxolimab. The V call is TRBV9, the J call TRBJ2-1, with D possibly matching TRBD2 (5 bases). This CDR3 reads CASSVVGRGSYNEQFF. CDR3 DNA: TGTGCCAGCAGCGTAGTAGGACGGGGTTCCTACAATGAGCAGTTCTTC.